A single sample is the source of the 2 T cell receptor beta chains below, sequenced in a study of shared clonotypes between healthy human individuals. Clones were read by immunoSEQ multiplex PCR, and TCRdb kept only the in-frame ones, dropping some. The sample lists roughly 1,500,000 clones; roughly 98.5% were seen once. The source material was naive CD4+ T cells sorted from blood. Documented subset: CD45RA+ positively selected. The receptors come from a man in his thirties or forties in good health.

The chain combines TRBV11-3 with TRBJ2-5; 11 nucleotides line up with TRBD2. V was pared by 5 bases and J by 2 bases, with 4 bases of the junction left unmatched. CDR1 is SGHNT, CDR2 YENEEA, per germline. This CDR3 is built from 15 residues. DNA for the CDR3: TGTGCCAGCAGCCCGGGACTAGCGGAACAAGAGACCCAGTACTTC. Its translation: CASSPGLAEQETQYF.

V gene TRBV4-2 combines with J gene TRBJ1-4; the D gene is possibly TRBD1 (6 bases). With 0 bases removed from V and 0 bases from J, the gap between germline ends came to 20 bases. The CDR3 has 20 residues. Germline values: CDR1 LGHNA, CDR2 YNFKEQ. The CDR3 protein is CASSQEVHTGHLTTNEKLFF. CDR3 sequence (DNA): TGTGCCAGCAGCCAAGAAGTCCACACGGGACACCTAACAACTAATGAAAAACTGTTTTTT.